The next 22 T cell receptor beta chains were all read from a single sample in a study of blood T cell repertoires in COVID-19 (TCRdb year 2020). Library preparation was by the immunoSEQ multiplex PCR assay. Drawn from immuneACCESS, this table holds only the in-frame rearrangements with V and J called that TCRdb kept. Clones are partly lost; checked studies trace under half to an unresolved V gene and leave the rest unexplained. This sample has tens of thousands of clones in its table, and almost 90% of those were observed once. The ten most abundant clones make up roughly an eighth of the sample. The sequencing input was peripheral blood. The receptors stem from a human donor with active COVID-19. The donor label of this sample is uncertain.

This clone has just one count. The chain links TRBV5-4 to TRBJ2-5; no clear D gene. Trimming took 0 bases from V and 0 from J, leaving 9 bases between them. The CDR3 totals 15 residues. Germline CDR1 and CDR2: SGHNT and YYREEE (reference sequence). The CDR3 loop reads CASSLDTRYQETQYF. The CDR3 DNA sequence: TGTGCCAGCAGCTTGGATACCCGGTACCAAGAGACCCAGTACTTC.

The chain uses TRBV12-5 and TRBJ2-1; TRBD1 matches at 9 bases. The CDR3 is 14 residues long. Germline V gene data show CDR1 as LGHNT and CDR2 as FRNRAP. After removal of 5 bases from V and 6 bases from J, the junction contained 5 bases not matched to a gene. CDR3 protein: CASGPGQGGNEQFF. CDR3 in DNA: TGTGCTAGTGGTCCGGGACAGGGAGGCAATGAGCAGTTCTTC.

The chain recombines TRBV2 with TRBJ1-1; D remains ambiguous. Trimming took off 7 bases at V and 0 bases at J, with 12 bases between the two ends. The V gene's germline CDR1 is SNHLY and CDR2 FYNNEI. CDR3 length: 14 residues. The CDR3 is CASIRLTLNTEAFF. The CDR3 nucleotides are TGTGCCAGCATCCGACTCACATTGAACACTGAAGCTTTCTTT.

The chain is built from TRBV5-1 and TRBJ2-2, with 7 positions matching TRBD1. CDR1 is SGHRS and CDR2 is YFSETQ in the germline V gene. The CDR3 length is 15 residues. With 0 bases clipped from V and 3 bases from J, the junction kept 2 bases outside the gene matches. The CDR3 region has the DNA TGCGCCAGCAGCTTGGGGGACAGAGACACCGGGGAGCTGTTTTTT. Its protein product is CASSLGDRDTGELFF.

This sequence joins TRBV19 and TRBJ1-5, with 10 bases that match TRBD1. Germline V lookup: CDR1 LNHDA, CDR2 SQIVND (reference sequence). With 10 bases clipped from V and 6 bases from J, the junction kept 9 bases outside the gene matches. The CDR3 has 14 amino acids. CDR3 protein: CATTPDRGAQPQHF. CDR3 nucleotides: TGTGCCACTACCCCGGACAGGGGGGCTCAGCCCCAGCATTTT. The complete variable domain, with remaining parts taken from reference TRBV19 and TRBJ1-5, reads DGGITQSPKYLFRKEGQNVTLSCEQNLNHDAMYWYRQDPGQGLRLIYYSQIVNDFQKGDIAEGYSVSREKKESFPLTVTSAQKNPTAFYLCATTPDRGAQPQHFGDGTRLSIL.

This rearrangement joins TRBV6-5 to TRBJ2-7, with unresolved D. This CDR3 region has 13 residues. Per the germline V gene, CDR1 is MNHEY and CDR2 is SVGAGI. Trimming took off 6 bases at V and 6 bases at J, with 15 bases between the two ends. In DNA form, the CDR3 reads TGTGCCAGCAGCACCTCAGGTTCCATCGAGCAGTACTTC. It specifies CASSTSGSIEQYF.

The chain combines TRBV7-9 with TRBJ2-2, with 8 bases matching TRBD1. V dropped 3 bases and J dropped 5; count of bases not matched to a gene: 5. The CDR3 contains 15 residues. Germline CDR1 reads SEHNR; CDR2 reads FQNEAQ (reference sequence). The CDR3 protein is CASSLWTGKTGELFF. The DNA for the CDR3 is TGTGCCAGCAGCTTGTGGACAGGGAAAACCGGGGAGCTGTTTTTT.

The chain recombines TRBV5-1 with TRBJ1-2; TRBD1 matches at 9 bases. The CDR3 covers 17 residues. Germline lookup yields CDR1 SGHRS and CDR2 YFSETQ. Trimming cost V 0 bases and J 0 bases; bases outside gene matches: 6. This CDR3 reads CASSLEFGTGTNYGYTF. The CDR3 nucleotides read TGCGCCAGCAGCTTGGAATTTGGGACAGGGACTAACTATGGCTACACCTTC.

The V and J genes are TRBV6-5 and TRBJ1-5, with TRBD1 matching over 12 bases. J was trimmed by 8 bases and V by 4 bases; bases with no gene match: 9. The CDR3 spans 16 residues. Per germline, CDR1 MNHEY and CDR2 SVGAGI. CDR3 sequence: CASSSAGTGGSKPQHF. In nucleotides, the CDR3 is TGTGCCAGCAGTTCCGCCGGGACAGGGGGCAGTAAGCCCCAGCATTTT.

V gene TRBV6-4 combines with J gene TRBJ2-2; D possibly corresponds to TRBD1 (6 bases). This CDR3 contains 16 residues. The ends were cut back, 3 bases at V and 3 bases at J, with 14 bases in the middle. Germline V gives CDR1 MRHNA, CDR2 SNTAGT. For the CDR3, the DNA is TGTGCCAGCAGTGATCTGGGCAGGGGCGACACCGGGGAGCTGTTTTTT. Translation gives CASSDLGRGDTGELFF.

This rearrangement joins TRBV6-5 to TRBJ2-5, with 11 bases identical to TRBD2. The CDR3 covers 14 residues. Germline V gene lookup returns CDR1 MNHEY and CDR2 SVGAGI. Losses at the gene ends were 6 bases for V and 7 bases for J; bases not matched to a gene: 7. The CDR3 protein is CASRGSGGVSTQYF. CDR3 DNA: TGTGCCAGCAGAGGTAGCGGGGGGGTATCGACCCAGTACTTC.

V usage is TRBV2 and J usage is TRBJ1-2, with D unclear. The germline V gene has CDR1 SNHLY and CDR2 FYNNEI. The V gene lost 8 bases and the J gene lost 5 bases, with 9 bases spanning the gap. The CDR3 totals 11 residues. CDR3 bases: TGTGCCAGCGCTGCGGGTTATGGCTACACCTTC. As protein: CASAAGYGYTF.

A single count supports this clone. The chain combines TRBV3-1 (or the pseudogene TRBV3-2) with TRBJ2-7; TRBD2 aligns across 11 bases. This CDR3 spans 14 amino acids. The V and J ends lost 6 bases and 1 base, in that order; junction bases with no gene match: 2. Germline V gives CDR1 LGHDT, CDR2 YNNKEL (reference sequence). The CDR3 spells CASRGTSGSYEQYF. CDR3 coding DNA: TGTGCCAGCAGGGGGACTAGCGGTTCCTACGAGCAGTACTTC.

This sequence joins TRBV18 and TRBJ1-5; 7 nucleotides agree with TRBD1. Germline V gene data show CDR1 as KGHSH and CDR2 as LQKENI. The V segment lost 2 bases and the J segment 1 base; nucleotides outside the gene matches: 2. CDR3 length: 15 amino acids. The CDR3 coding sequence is TGTGCCAGCTCACCAAGGGGGCCCAGCAATCAGCCCCAGCATTTT. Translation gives CASSPRGPSNQPQHF.

The chain's CDR3 is CASSQGGQGFYNEQFF. The CDR3 bases are TGCGCCAGCAGCCAAGGGGGACAGGGGTTCTACAATGAGCAGTTCTTC. The chain joins TRBV4-3 to TRBJ2-1; 10 bases match TRBD1. Germline V lookup: CDR1 LGHNA, CDR2 YSLEER. The CDR3 extends over 16 amino acids. Trimming cost V 1 base and J 3 bases; bases outside gene matches: 3.

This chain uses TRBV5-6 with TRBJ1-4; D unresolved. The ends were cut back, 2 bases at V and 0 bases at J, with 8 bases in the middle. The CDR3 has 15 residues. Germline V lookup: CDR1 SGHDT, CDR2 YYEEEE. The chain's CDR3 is CASSLAGATNEKLFF. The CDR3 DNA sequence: TGTGCCAGCAGCTTAGCCGGGGCAACTAATGAAAAACTGTTTTTT.

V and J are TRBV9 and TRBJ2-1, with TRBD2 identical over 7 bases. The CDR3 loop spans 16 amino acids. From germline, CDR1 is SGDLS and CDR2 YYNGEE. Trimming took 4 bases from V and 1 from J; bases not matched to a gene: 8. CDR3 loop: CASSLHSRGSYNEQFF. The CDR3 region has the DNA TGTGCCAGCAGCTTACATTCGCGGGGGTCCTACAATGAGCAGTTCTTC.

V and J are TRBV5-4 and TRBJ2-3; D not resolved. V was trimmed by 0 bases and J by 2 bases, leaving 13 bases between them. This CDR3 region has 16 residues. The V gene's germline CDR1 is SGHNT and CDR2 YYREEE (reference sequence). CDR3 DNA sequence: TGTGCCAGCAGCTTGGGGTTGGAGAGATACACAGATACGCAGTATTTT. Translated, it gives CASSLGLERYTDTQYF.

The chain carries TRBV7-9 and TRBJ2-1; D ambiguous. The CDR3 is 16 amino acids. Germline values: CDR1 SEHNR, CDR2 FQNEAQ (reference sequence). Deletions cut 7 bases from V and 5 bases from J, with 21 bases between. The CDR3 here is CASTVGSLAINNEQFF. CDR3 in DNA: TGTGCCAGCACGGTCGGTTCGCTCGCGATCAACAATGAGCAGTTCTTC. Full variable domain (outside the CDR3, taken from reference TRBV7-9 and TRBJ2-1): DTGVSQNPRHKITKRGQNVTFRCDPISEHNRLYWYRQTLGQGPEFLTYFQNEAQLEKSRLLSDRFSAERPKGSFSTLEIQRTEQGDSAMYLCASTVGSLAINNEQFFGPGTRLTVL.

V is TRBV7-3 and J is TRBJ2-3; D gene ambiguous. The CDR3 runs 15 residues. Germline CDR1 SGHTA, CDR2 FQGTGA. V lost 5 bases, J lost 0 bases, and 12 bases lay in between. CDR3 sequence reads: CASSPTASSTDTQYF. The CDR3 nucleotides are TGTGCCAGCAGCCCAACGGCTAGTAGCACAGATACGCAGTATTTT.

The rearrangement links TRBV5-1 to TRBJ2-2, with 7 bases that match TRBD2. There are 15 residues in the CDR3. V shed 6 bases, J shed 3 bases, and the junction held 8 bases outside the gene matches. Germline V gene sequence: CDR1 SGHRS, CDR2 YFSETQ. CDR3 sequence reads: CASMSRAGDTGELFF. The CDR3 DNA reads TGCGCCAGCATGAGCCGGGCGGGGGACACCGGGGAGCTGTTTTTT.

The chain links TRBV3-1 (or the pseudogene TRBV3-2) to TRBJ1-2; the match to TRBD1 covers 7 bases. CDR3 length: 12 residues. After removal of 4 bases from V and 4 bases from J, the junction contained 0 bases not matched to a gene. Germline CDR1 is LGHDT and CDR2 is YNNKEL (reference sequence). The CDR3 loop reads CASSPGGYGYTF. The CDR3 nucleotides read TGTGCCAGCAGCCCAGGGGGCTATGGCTACACCTTC.